This T cell receptor (beta chain) came from a study of preoperative IRX-2 immunotherapy in early breast cancer. Treatment in this sample: preoperative locoregional IRX-2 cytokine immunotherapy. Samples came from a phase Ib trial of preoperative locoregional IRX-2 cytokine immunotherapy. The V segment lost 4 bases and the J segment 5 bases; nucleotides outside the gene matches: 10. The length of the CDR3 is 16 residues. CDR1 is SGDLS and CDR2 is YYNGEE in the germline V gene. Profiling relied on immunoSEQ multiplex PCR, and the TCRdb table lists in-frame clones only, not all of them. The repertoire holds over 60,000 clones, with approximately 94% as singletons.

The chain links TRBV9 to TRBJ2-3, with 10 nucleotides matching TRBD2. This TCR derives from a human donor with breast cancer. The specimen was obtained from a patient treated with IRX-2 immunotherapy. This chain's CDR3 is CASSPSGLAGEDTQYF. The CDR3 nucleotides are TGTGCCAGCAGCCCCTCCGGGCTAGCGGGAGAAGATACGCAGTATTTT.